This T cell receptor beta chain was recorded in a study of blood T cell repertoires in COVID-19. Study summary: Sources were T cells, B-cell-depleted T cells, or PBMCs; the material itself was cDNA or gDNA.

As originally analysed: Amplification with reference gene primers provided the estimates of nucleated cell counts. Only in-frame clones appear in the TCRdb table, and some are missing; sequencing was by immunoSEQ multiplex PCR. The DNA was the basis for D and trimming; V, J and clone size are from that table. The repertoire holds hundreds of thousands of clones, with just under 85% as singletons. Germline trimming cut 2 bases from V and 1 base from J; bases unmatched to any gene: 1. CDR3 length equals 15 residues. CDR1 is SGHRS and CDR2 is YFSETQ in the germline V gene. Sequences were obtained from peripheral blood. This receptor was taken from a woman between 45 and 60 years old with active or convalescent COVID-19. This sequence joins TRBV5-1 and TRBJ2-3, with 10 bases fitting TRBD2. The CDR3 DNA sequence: TGCGCCAGCAGCTTTGGGACTAGCGGCACAGATACGCAGTATTTT. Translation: CASSFGTSGTDTQYF.